Listed below are T cell receptor beta chains from one sample, sequenced in a study of blood T cell repertoires in COVID-19. Only in-frame clones appear in the TCRdb table, and some are missing; sequencing was by immunoSEQ multiplex PCR. The data contain a few hundred thousand clones, approximately 91% of them singletons. The sequenced sample consisted of peripheral blood. Receptors originate from a man aged 18 to 30 with active or convalescent COVID-19. The CDR3 runs from the conserved cysteine through the conserved F or W. Each record gives: J gene, V gene, D gene, clone size, CDR3 length, CDR3 DNA, CDR3 protein. A D gene is named only where the DNA matches it firmly. Clone size appears in some rows only: once, few, many, or a class for an expanded clone.

TRBJ2-7,TRBV7-6,TRBD2,NA,16,TGTGCCAGCAGCTTAGTTGCGGGGGGCTTATCCTACGAGCAGTACTTC,CASSLVAGGLSYEQYF
TRBJ1-5,TRBV7-8,NA,once,16,TGTGCCAGCAGCTTAGATCCGGTGCATAGCAATCAGCCCCAGCATTTT,CASSLDPVHSNQPQHF
TRBJ1-5,TRBV19,TRBD1,NA,14,TGTGCCAGTAGTCTCGGACAGGGGCATCAGCCCCAGCATTTT,CASSLGQGHQPQHF
TRBJ2-3,TRBV2,TRBD1,NA,15,TGTGCCAGCAGTACAGGGGGTCGGACACCAGATACGCAGTATTTT,CASSTGGRTPDTQYF
TRBJ1-2,TRBV6-5,NA,NA,12,TGTGCCAGCAGTTACGTGGGGGCGAGCTACACCTTC,CASSYVGASYTF
TRBJ1-3,TRBV11-2,NA,NA,19,TGTGCCAGCAGCTTAGGAGGGCCAGGACAGCTCCTCACTGGAAACACCATATATTTT,CASSLGGPGQLLTGNTIYF
TRBJ1-2,TRBV11-2,NA,NA,15,TGTGCCAGCAGCACTCCGACAGTTCTAGGCTATGGCTACACCTTC,CASSTPTVLGYGYTF
TRBJ2-7,TRBV12-3/TRBV12-4,NA,NA,11,TGTGCCAGCAGTCCCAACAACGAGCAGTACTTC,CASSPNNEQYF
TRBJ1-1,TRBV10-3,TRBD1,NA,14,TGTGCCATCAGTGCCGGACAGGGAGGGACTGAAGCTTTCTTT,CAISAGQGGTEAFF
TRBJ2-1,TRBV9,TRBD1,NA,15,TGTGCCAGCAGCGGCCGGGACAGGGGCTTGGATGAGCAGTTCTTC,CASSGRDRGLDEQFF
TRBJ2-2,TRBV9,TRBD1,NA,14,TGTGCCAGCAGCCCGACTACAGGGGCCGGGGAGCTGTTTTTT,CASSPTTGAGELFF
TRBJ2-3,TRBV5-1,NA,NA,14,TGCGCCAGCAGGACCGGGACTAGCACAGATACGCAGTATTTT,CASRTGTSTDTQYF
TRBJ2-3,TRBV5-4,NA,NA,15,TGTGCCAGCAGCTCTGGAGTAGTTTACGCAGATACGCAGTATTTT,CASSSGVVYADTQYF
TRBJ2-7,TRBV6-5,TRBD2,NA,15,TGTGCCAGCATGAGCGGGGGGATTTGGTCCTACGAGCAGTACTTC,CASMSGGIWSYEQYF
TRBJ2-7,TRBV5-4,NA,once,15,TGTGCCAGCAGCTTGGTGCTCCAGGGGACCTACGAGCAGTACTTC,CASSLVLQGTYEQYF
TRBJ2-5,TRBV29-1,NA,NA,14,TGCAGCGTCGCGGTATCGGGGGGCGTAAAGACCCAGTACTTC,CSVAVSGGVKTQYF
TRBJ2-3,TRBV5-6,TRBD2,once,15,TGTGCCAGCAGCACAACTAGCGGGGGGACAGATACGCAGTATTTT,CASSTTSGGTDTQYF
TRBJ1-2,TRBV19,NA,NA,14,TGTGCCAGTAGTATTAGGCACAGTAACTATGGCTACACCTTC,CASSIRHSNYGYTF
TRBJ1-2,TRBV7-8,NA,once,14,TGTGCCAGCAGCTTAGTTCCCGGGGTCTATGGCTACACCTTC,CASSLVPGVYGYTF
TRBJ2-6,TRBV27,NA,NA,15,TGTGCCAGCAGTAAACAGGGCGCTGGGGCCAACGTCCTGACTTTC,CASSKQGAGANVLTF
TRBJ2-6,TRBV3-1/TRBV3-2,NA,NA,15,TGTGCCAGCAGCCTAGTGGGACTTGGGGCCAACGTCCTGACTTTC,CASSLVGLGANVLTF
TRBJ2-7,TRBV14,NA,NA,11,TGTGCCACTCCCCCGGGGAAGGAGCAGTACTTC,CATPPGKEQYF
TRBJ1-4,TRBV11-2,TRBD1,NA,16,TGTGCCAGCAGCTTGACTCGGACAGGTCGGGGTGAAAAACTGTTTTTT,CASSLTRTGRGEKLFF
TRBJ2-2,TRBV5-6,TRBD2,NA,14,TGTGCCAGCAGCTGGGGGACTAGCCCCGGGGAGCTGTTTTTT,CASSWGTSPGELFF
TRBJ1-4,TRBV5-1,TRBD1,NA,16,TGCGCCAGCAGAACGTCACCGGGACAGCCTAATGAAAAACTGTTTTTT,CASRTSPGQPNEKLFF
TRBJ2-1,TRBV5-8,TRBD2,NA,15,TGTGCCAGCAGCTTGGCCGGGGGGGGTTCGGATGAGCAGTTCTTC,CASSLAGGGSDEQFF
TRBJ1-1,TRBV12-3/TRBV12-4,TRBD1,NA,13,TGTGCCAGCAACCTCCGGGACAGAGATGAAGCTTTCTTT,CASNLRDRDEAFF
TRBJ1-1,TRBV7-9,NA,once,14,TGTGCCAGCAGCCGGGGACTGGAGAACACTGAAGCTTTCTTT,CASSRGLENTEAFF
TRBJ2-3,TRBV3-1/TRBV3-2,TRBD2,NA,15,TGTGCCAGCAGCCCCGGGACTAGCGGCACAGATACGCAGTATTTT,CASSPGTSGTDTQYF
TRBJ1-5,TRBV7-2,NA,NA,14,TGTGCCAGCAGCTTTCCTGGACAGAATCAGCCCCAGCATTTT,CASSFPGQNQPQHF
TRBJ1-4,TRBV7-6,NA,NA,18,TGTGCCAGCAGCCCCAGGCCGGGGGGGGCTCAATCTAATGAAAAACTGTTTTTT,CASSPRPGGAQSNEKLFF
TRBJ2-3,TRBV5-1,TRBD2,once,18,TGCGCCAGCAGCTTGAGACGGGGGGGCTCTGTTTTCGAGGATACGCAGTATTTT,CASSLRRGGSVFEDTQYF
TRBJ1-5,TRBV15,NA,NA,13,TGTGCCACCAGTGTTAGTAGCAATCAGCCCCAGCATTTT,CATSVSSNQPQHF
TRBJ1-3,TRBV3-1/TRBV3-2,NA,once,16,TGTGCCAGCAGCCAAGATGGGGCAGCCTCTGGAAACACCATATATTTT,CASSQDGAASGNTIYF
TRBJ1-2,TRBV5-6,NA,NA,13,TGTGCCAGCAGCCGACAGGCGCACTATGGCTACACCTTC,CASSRQAHYGYTF
TRBJ1-5,TRBV5-6,NA,NA,13,TGTGCCAGCAGCTTCTCCGGTTACCAGCCCCAGCATTTT,CASSFSGYQPQHF
TRBJ1-2,TRBV5-6,NA,NA,13,TGTGCCAGCAGCCCAGGGGCTAACTATGGCTACACCTTC,CASSPGANYGYTF
TRBJ1-3,TRBV9,NA,once,17,TGTGCCAGCAGCGTAAGTCCAGGGTCAAGCTCTGGAAACACCATATATTTT,CASSVSPGSSSGNTIYF
TRBJ2-7,TRBV28,NA,NA,14,TGTGCCAGCAGTTTGGGCGGACAGCGCTACGAGCAGTACTTC,CASSLGGQRYEQYF
TRBJ2-3,TRBV6-1,TRBD1,few,15,TGTGCCAGCAGTGAAGCCATCACAGGGGGGGATACGCAGTATTTT,CASSEAITGGDTQYF
TRBJ2-1,TRBV27,NA,NA,16,TGTGCCAGCAGGTCGTGTAGGCCTGCGGTTTACAATGAGCAGTTCTTC,CASRSCRPAVYNEQFF
TRBJ1-4,TRBV6-2/TRBV6-3,NA,NA,14,TGTGCCAGCAGTTACGAACCCCAGATTGAAAAACTGTTTTTT,CASSYEPQIEKLFF
TRBJ1-1,TRBV4-3,NA,NA,13,TGCGCCAGCAGCCCAGGTGACGACACTGAAGCTTTCTTT,CASSPGDDTEAFF
TRBJ1-1,TRBV19,TRBD1,NA,14,TGTGCCAGTAAACCGGGACAGGGGTTCACTGAAGCTTTCTTT,CASKPGQGFTEAFF
TRBJ2-2,TRBV2,NA,few,14,TGTGCCAGCAGTGGAGGGCCCCCCACCGGGGAGCTGTTTTTT,CASSGGPPTGELFF
TRBJ1-5,TRBV18,NA,NA,14,TGTGCCAGCTCCTCCGGGGGGGGCAATCAGCCCCAGCATTTT,CASSSGGGNQPQHF
TRBJ2-7,TRBV5-6,TRBD1,NA,13,TGTGCCAGCAGCAAAGACAGGGGGAGGGAGCAGTACTTC,CASSKDRGREQYF
TRBJ1-3,TRBV4-1,NA,NA,16,TGCGCCAGCAGCCAAGATGCCCAAGCCTCTGGAAACACCATATATTTT,CASSQDAQASGNTIYF
TRBJ1-5,TRBV27,NA,NA,14,TGTGCCAGCAGTTTACGGGATAGCAATCAGCCCCAGCATTTT,CASSLRDSNQPQHF
TRBJ1-1,TRBV2,TRBD1,once,15,TGTGCCAGCAGCCCCGGGACAGGCGACAACACTGAAGCTTTCTTT,CASSPGTGDNTEAFF
TRBJ2-1,TRBV20-1,NA,NA,11,TGCAGTGCTAGACTAGTCAATGAGCAGTTCTTC,CSARLVNEQFF
TRBJ1-4,TRBV27,NA,NA,17,TGTGCCAGCAGCCCAAATTCCAGGGTGACTTACAATGAAAAACTGTTTTTT,CASSPNSRVTYNEKLFF
TRBJ2-3,TRBV2,TRBD1,NA,15,TGTGCCAGCAGTAAACAGGGGACAGGCACAGATACGCAGTATTTT,CASSKQGTGTDTQYF
TRBJ1-1,TRBV18,NA,NA,16,TGTGCCAGCTCACCACGGGGGGATTTGGATTCGACTGAAGCTTTCTTT,CASSPRGDLDSTEAFF
TRBJ1-1,TRBV6-5,TRBD1,once,14,TGTGCCAGCAGCAAAGGACAGGGGAACACTGAAGCTTTCTTT,CASSKGQGNTEAFF
TRBJ1-2,TRBV25-1,TRBD1,NA,13,TGTGCCAGTAGTCAGGGGGTGGGCTATGGCTACACCTTC,CASSQGVGYGYTF
TRBJ2-3,TRBV6-1,TRBD2,once,16,TGTGCCAGCAGTGACCGACTAGCGGGGGGCACAGATACGCAGTATTTT,CASSDRLAGGTDTQYF
TRBJ2-7,TRBV6-1,NA,NA,12,TGTGCCAGCAGTGAGGCGCGGAGGGAGCAGTACTTC,CASSEARREQYF
TRBJ1-2,TRBV3-1/TRBV3-2,NA,NA,14,TGTGCCAGCAGCCAGGGCGGCGGGACCTATGGCTACACCTTC,CASSQGGGTYGYTF